The clone carrying this T cell receptor (beta chain) was picked up a small number of times. Its antigen remains unidentified. This entry is derived from a study of CD8 T cells in ankylosing spondylitis. Whole-study findings and limits: For ankylosing spondylitis blood, a TCR beta motif of under 10 highly homologous variants appeared characteristic.

Generation of TCR beta libraries employed quantitative 5'-RACE incorporating molecular barcodes. TCRdb reanalysed the 5' RACE reads using MiXCR and keeps one entry per CDR3 protein. The table includes 390,000 or so distinct CDR3 sequences, around 20% detected once. The germline CDR1 and CDR2 sequences are DFQATT and SNEGSKA (reference sequence). CDR3 length: 14 amino acids. The junction had 4 bases not matched to a gene; V was cut back by 2 bases and J by 1 base. The sequenced material came from blood, either unsorted or a sorted T cell fraction (not recorded which). The J gene is TRBJ1-2, the V gene TRBV20-1; TRBD1 agrees at 7 bases. The receptor was derived from a male donor with ankylosing spondylitis. CDR3: CSARRDSINYGYTF. The CDR3 DNA sequence: TGCAGTGCTAGAAGGGACAGCATTAACTATGGCTACACCTTC.